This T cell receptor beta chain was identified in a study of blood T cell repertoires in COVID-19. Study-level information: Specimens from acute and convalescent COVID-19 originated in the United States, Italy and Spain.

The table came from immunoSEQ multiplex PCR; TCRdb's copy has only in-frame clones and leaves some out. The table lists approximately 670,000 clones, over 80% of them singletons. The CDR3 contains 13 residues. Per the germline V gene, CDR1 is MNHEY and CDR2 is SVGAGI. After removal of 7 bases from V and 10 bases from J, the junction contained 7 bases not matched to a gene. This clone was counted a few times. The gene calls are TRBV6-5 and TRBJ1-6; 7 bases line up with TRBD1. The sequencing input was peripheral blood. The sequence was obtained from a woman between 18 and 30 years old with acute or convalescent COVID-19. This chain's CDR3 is CASTQGQPSPLHF. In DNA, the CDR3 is TGTGCCAGCACACAGGGGCAGCCGTCACCCCTCCACTTT.